This T cell receptor beta chain was sequenced in a study of memory CD4+ T cells and cytomegalovirus serostatus. Study-wide results and caveats: Suggested: most of the CMV-linked TCR signature lies in CD4+ memory cells.

TCRdb keeps only in-frame clones here, not all; method: immunoSEQ multiplex PCR. The sample yields some 54,000 clones, more than 70% seen once. This clone was recorded once. Antigen: not known. The sort gate was single viable CD3+CD4+CD8-CD45RO+ cells for memory CD4+ T cells. CMV serostatus came from serum IgG against pp150, pp28, p38, p52. Germline V gene sequence: CDR1 SGHDT, CDR2 YYEEEE. This CDR3 comprises 13 residues. The V end was cut by 4 bases, the J end by 7 bases, with 12 bases between. The sequencing sample was made of memory CD4+ T cells from blood. This sequence was found in an adult in good health and CMV-seropositive. The chain joins TRBV5-6 to TRBJ1-5; tentative D call: TRBD1 (5 bases). The CDR3 DNA reads TGTGCCAGCAGCCTCTGGGGGGTACAGCCCCAGCATTTT. The encoded protein is CASSLWGVQPQHF.